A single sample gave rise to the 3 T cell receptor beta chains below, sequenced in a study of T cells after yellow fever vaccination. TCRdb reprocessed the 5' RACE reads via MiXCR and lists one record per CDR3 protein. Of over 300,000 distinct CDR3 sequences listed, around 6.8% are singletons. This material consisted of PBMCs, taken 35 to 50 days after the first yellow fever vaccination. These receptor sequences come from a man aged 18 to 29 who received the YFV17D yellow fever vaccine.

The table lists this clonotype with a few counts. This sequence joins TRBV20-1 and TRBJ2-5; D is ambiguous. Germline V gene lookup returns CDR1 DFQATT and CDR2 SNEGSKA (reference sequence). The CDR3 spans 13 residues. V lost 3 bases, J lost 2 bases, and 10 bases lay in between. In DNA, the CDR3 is TGCAGTGCTAGGGCTGGACGGCAAGAGACCCAGTACTTC. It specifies CSARAGRQETQYF.

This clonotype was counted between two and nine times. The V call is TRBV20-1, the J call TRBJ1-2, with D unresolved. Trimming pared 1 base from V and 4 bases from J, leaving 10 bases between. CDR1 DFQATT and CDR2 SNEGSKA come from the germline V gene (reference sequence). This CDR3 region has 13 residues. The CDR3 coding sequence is TGCAGTGCTAGAGGAGAAAGCCCCTATGGCTACACCTTC. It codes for CSARGESPYGYTF.

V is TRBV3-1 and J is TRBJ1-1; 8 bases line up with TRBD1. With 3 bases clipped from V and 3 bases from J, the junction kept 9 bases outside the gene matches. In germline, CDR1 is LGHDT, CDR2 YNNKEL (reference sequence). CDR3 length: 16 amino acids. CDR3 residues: CASSQLIRQGHTEAFF. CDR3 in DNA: TGTGCCAGCAGCCAGCTCATTAGACAGGGGCACACTGAAGCTTTCTTT.